This T cell receptor (beta chain) appears in the sequencing data of a study of T cell repertoires in cytomegalovirus infection. Notes on the study in general: The cumulative frequency of public TCR beta families distinguished individuals who carried CMV together with the relevant HLA. CMV-specific HLA-C-restricted TCR beta clonotypes dominated the ex vivo response.

Each CDR3 protein gets one entry after TCRdb re-called the reads with MiXCR. Among some 180,000 distinct CDR3 sequences, approximately 19% were seen once, and the ten largest hold approximately 2.9%. The CDR3 has 13 amino acids. V lost 4 bases to trimming and J lost 5 bases, with 11 bases between them. Germline loops: CDR1 LNHDA, CDR2 SQIVND (reference sequence). Remarks on this clonotype: The antigen is unknown.

The specimen sequenced was PBMCs. The V call is TRBV19, the J call TRBJ2-5; D unclear. The TCR comes from a human donor in good health (CMV status not recorded). Some clones in this sample may be carry-over from other donors' samples. CDR3 DNA: TGTGCCAGTAGTAGCACGGTGGGGGAGACCCAGTACTTC. It codes for CASSSTVGETQYF.